The clone carrying this T cell receptor beta chain was seen ten or more times. The antigen is unknown. V lost 5 bases and J lost 0, with 11 bases in between. This CDR3 has 14 amino acids. TCRdb called the multiplex PCR reads again in MiXCR, with one record for every CDR3 protein. The repertoire holds more than 80,000 distinct CDR3 sequences, with about 31% as singletons. This record belongs to a study of breast tumors, draining lymph nodes, adjacent tissues. Breast cancer patients provided tissue from their axillary draining lymph nodes. Study-wide results and limits: Tumor TCR diversity was below lymph nodes but above nontumor tissue. The lymph node origin of tumor T cells was framed as consistent with a hypothesis, not demonstrated. Luminal-like breast cancer showed significantly higher tumor–nontumor repertoire similarity than basal-like. The data were judged consistent with most tumor T cells coming from lymph node and expanding in tumor.

Sample: axillary lymph node tissue. The chain couples TRBV12-3 or TRBV12-4 to TRBJ2-7; D is tentatively TRBD1 or TRBD2 (6 bases each). The receptor's source is a female donor with breast cancer. Some clones in this sample may be carry-over from other donors' samples. The CDR3 bases are TGTGCCAGCAGTCAGGGGCGGGACTCCTACGAGCAGTACTTC. This encodes CASSQGRDSYEQYF.